These 27 T cell receptor beta chains were sequenced from one sample in a study of shared clonotypes between healthy human individuals (dated by TCRdb to about 2020). The library was generated by the immunoSEQ multiplex PCR assay. Imported from immuneACCESS, the table was reduced by TCRdb to in-frame sequences with V and J called. These copies leave out some clones; in studies compared against another copy, an unresolved V gene accounts for under half, and the cause of the remainder is not known. This sample comprises about 120,000 clones, 68% of them detected only once. Of the sample, roughly a quarter is held by the ten largest clones. The specimen was memory CD8+ T cells sorted from blood. This specimen's cell subset or site label, per the study, means: CD45RO+ cells pooled with CCR7-negative TemRA cells. The receptors stem from a woman aged 25 to 45 in good health.

This chain links TRBV4-1 with TRBJ2-5; perhaps TRBD1 as D (5 bases). The J call may be in error: the DNA end matches TRBJ2-7 better. The CDR3 is 15 residues long. Germline V gives CDR1 MGHRA, CDR2 YSYEKL. The CDR3 nucleotides read TGCGCCAGCAGCCTAAGCGTCCAGGGAACCTACGAGCAGTACTTC. Its protein product is CASSLSVQGTYEQYF.

The rearrangement uses TRBV18 and TRBJ2-5; 7 bases agree with TRBD2. J gave up 5 bases and V 1 base, and 1 base lay outside the gene matches. CDR1 and CDR2 (germline): KGHSH, LQKENI. The CDR3 has 13 residues. CDR3 amino acids: CASSPLGGETQYF. CDR3 in DNA: TGTGCCAGCTCACCACTGGGGGGGGAGACCCAGTACTTC.

This clone was observed a handful of times. This chain links TRBV6-1 with TRBJ2-4; 7 nucleotides line up with TRBD1. The ends lost 5 bases at V and 2 bases at J; junction bases unmatched: 3. The CDR3 has 14 amino acids. Germline assignment: CDR1 MNHNS and CDR2 SASEGT. In nucleotides, the CDR3 is TGTGCCAGCAGTAGACAGGGCACCAAAAACATTCAGTACTTC. Translating it yields CASSRQGTKNIQYF.

The chain combines TRBV11-2 with TRBJ2-1, with 9 bases that match TRBD2. The CDR3 is made up of 17 amino acids. The V gene's germline CDR1 is SGHAT and CDR2 FQNNGV. The J segment lost 8 bases and the V segment lost 5 bases, leaving 16 bases of the junction unmatched. Written as DNA, the CDR3 is TGTGCCAGCAGCATCCTGGCGGGGCGGGAGGGCCTTGATGAGCAGTTCTTC. Protein product: CASSILAGREGLDEQFF.

The chain uses TRBV5-4 and TRBJ2-1; 12 bases fit TRBD2. CDR1 is SGHNT and CDR2 is YYREEE in the germline V gene (reference sequence). The V and J ends lost 0 bases and 3 bases, in that order; junction bases with no gene match: 7. The CDR3 is 18 amino acids. CDR3 nucleotide sequence: TGTGCCAGCAGCTTGGCTAGCGGGAGGGCCGGGAACTACAATGAGCAGTTCTTC. Residues: CASSLASGRAGNYNEQFF.

This clone has just one count. The chain employs TRBV4-1 and TRBJ1-1; 7 bases align to TRBD1. Looked up from germline, CDR1 is MGHRA and CDR2 is YSYEKL. With 1 base clipped from V and 3 bases from J, the junction kept 5 bases outside the gene matches. The CDR3 has 15 amino acids. As DNA, the CDR3 is TGCGCCAGCAGCCAAGCGGGACAGCCTCACACTGAAGCTTTCTTT. This sequence encodes CASSQAGQPHTEAFF.

The chain combines TRBV2 with TRBJ2-3, with D perhaps matching TRBD1 (6 bases). Between the trimmed V and J ends, which lost 6 bases and 4 bases, there was a span of 14 bases. Germline loops: CDR1 SNHLY, CDR2 FYNNEI. This CDR3 is 14 amino acids long. The CDR3 sequence: CASSRGQPSDTQYF. In DNA, the CDR3 is TGTGCCAGCAGCAGAGGACAGCCATCAGATACGCAGTATTTT.

The chain recombines TRBV21-1 with TRBJ1-1; TRBD1 is the table's D call and was not checked against the DNA. TRBV21-1 is assigned pseudogene status. This CDR3 contains 17 residues. The DNA for the CDR3 is TGTGCCAGCAGCCAAGTGGGAACAGGGGGGAAAGGGACTGAAGCTTTCTTT. As protein: CASSQVGTGGKGTEAFF.

The chain couples TRBV7-9 to TRBJ2-7, with 7 bases aligning to TRBD2. Germline-derived CDR1 and CDR2 are SEHNR and FQNEAQ (reference sequence). V shed 2 bases and J 5 bases; nucleotides not matched to a gene: 3. The CDR3 length is 13 residues. The CDR3 is CASSLSAGDEQYF. Written as DNA, the CDR3 is TGTGCCAGCAGCTTAAGTGCGGGAGACGAGCAGTACTTC. The entire variable domain, with the rest obtained from reference TRBV7-9 and TRBJ2-7, is as follows: DTGVSQNPRHKITKRGQNVTFRCDPISEHNRLYWYRQTLGQGPEFLTYFQNEAQLEKSRLLSDRFSAERPKGSFSTLEIQRTEQGDSAMYLCASSLSAGDEQYFGPGTRLTVT.

The chain recombines TRBV2 with TRBJ1-5, with D tentatively TRBD1 (6 bases). CDR1 and CDR2 from the germline V gene are SNHLY and FYNNEI. Trimming pared 4 bases from V and 4 bases from J, leaving 8 bases between. CDR3 size: 13 residues. The CDR3 DNA sequence: TGTGCCAGCAGTGGGGGGCTGAATCAGCCCCAGCATTTT. Encoded protein: CASSGGLNQPQHF. Variable domain in full (rest from reference TRBV2 and TRBJ1-5): EPEVTQTPSHQVTQMGQEVILRCVPISNHLYFYWYRQILGQKVEFLVSFYNNEISEKSEIFDDQFSVERPDGSNFTLKIRSTKLEDSAMYFCASSGGLNQPQHFGDGTRLSIL.

The chain joins TRBV2 to TRBJ1-2, with D uncertain. This CDR3 is built from 12 residues. Germline V gene data show CDR1 as SNHLY and CDR2 as FYNNEI. V was shortened by 8 bases and J by 8 bases, with 15 bases between the two germline ends. CDR3 nucleotide sequence: TGTGCCAGCGGTGGCGACGGTCTGGGCTACACCTTC. It translates to CASGGDGLGYTF.

This chain connects TRBV10-1 to TRBJ2-3, with 11 bases matching TRBD2. V shed 4 bases and J 2 bases; nucleotides not matched to a gene: 2. Germline CDR1 WNHNN, CDR2 SYGVQD (reference sequence). The CDR3 loop spans 15 amino acids. The CDR3 is CASSGTSGHTDTQYF. CDR3 nucleotides: TGCGCCAGCAGTGGGACTAGCGGGCACACAGATACGCAGTATTTT.

This clone was found once. The chain uses TRBV29-1 and TRBJ2-1, with 7 positions matching TRBD2. The V and J ends lost 3 bases and 6 bases, in that order; junction bases with no gene match: 11. The germline gives CDR1 SQVTM, CDR2 ANQGSEA. This CDR3 is built from 15 residues. CDR3 DNA sequence: TGCAGCGTTGAGGGCGGGAGAGTATCGGGCAATGAGCAGTTCTTC. This codes for CSVEGGRVSGNEQFF.

The V call is TRBV6-1, the J call TRBJ2-7; weak D call: TRBD2 (6 bases). CDR1 MNHNS and CDR2 SASEGT come from the germline V gene. The length of the CDR3 is 13 residues. V was trimmed by 5 bases and J by 5 bases, leaving 13 bases between them. The CDR3, as DNA: TGTGCCAGCAGTTATTCGGGGGTCCACGAGCAGTACTTC. Its translation is CASSYSGVHEQYF.

This rearrangement joins TRBV28 to TRBJ1-1, with unresolved D. V dropped 2 bases and J dropped 6 bases, with 10 bases sitting between them. Germline V gives CDR1 MDHEN, CDR2 SYDVKM. The CDR3 contains 13 residues. The CDR3 bases are TGTGCCAGCAGTTTAAGTGGAGGAGCTGAAGCTTTCTTT. It codes for CASSLSGGAEAFF.

CDR3 sequence reads: CASSPRATGGKPQHF. The CDR3 coding sequence is TGTGCCAGCTCACCACGTGCTACTGGGGGAAAGCCCCAGCATTTT. The chain recombines TRBV18 with TRBJ1-5; perhaps TRBD1 as D (5 bases). This CDR3 spans 15 amino acids. Trimming took 1 base from V and 8 from J, leaving 15 bases between them. Germline V gene sequence: CDR1 KGHSH, CDR2 LQKENI.

There are a few counts of this clone. The same CDR3 also results from other DNA sequences found in this sample. This rearrangement joins TRBV7-9 to TRBJ2-1; TRBD2 matches 8 bases. The CDR3 consists of 16 residues. V shed 5 bases and J 0 bases; nucleotides not matched to a gene: 6. Germline V gene sequence: CDR1 SEHNR, CDR2 FQNEAQ (reference sequence). CDR3 sequence (DNA): TGTGCCAGCAGCCCCCGGGGGGGAAGCTCCTACAATGAGCAGTTCTTC. Translation gives CASSPRGGSSYNEQFF.

This clone turned up a few times. The chain recombines TRBV7-9 with TRBJ1-1, with D perhaps TRBD1 (5 bases). V was cut by 1 base and J by 5 bases, with 11 bases left in between. CDR3 length: 14 residues. Germline V gene sequence: CDR1 SEHNR, CDR2 FQNEAQ (reference sequence). Here the CDR3 reads CASSLGKGRTEAFF. The CDR3 region has the DNA TGTGCCAGCAGCTTAGGGAAGGGGCGGACTGAAGCTTTCTTT.

This clone was picked up a small number of times. The chain uses TRBV5-4 and TRBJ1-1; D is unresolved. CDR1 is SGHNT and CDR2 is YYREEE in the germline V gene (reference sequence). V lost 6 bases to trimming and J lost 0 bases, with 15 bases between them. CDR3 length equals 15 residues. The CDR3 here is CASTKGPGMNTEAFF. The CDR3 DNA sequence: TGTGCCAGCACCAAGGGTCCGGGGATGAACACTGAAGCTTTCTTT.

This clone came up a few times. The chain recombines TRBV7-8 with TRBJ2-2; weak D call: TRBD2 (6 bases). The V gene lost 4 bases and the J gene lost 4 bases, with 16 bases spanning the gap. This CDR3 is 16 amino acids long. Germline CDR1 is SGHVS and CDR2 is FQNEAQ. The CDR3 protein is CASSWGLPLGTGELFF. The CDR3 region has the DNA TGTGCCAGCAGCTGGGGACTGCCACTGGGCACCGGGGAGCTGTTTTTT.

This clone occurred a few times. The chain uses TRBV6-4 and TRBJ2-3; 8 bases are shared with TRBD2. The CDR3 consists of 16 residues. CDR1 MRHNA and CDR2 SNTAGT come from the germline V gene. The junction had 9 bases not matched to a gene; V was cut back by 3 bases and J by 4 bases. The CDR3 DNA is TGTGCCAGCAGTGAGATAGCGGGAAGTATCGCAGATACGCAGTATTTT. This codes for CASSEIAGSIADTQYF.

In its sample, this clone was seen once. The chain couples TRBV11-2 to TRBJ2-1; 7 bases align to TRBD2. Germline values: CDR1 SGHAT, CDR2 FQNNGV. The CDR3 extends over 14 amino acids. The trim removed 4 bases at V and 10 bases at J, leaving 10 bases unmatched. The CDR3 sequence is CASSWGGRTPEQFF. CDR3 DNA: TGTGCCAGCAGCTGGGGGGGGAGGACCCCGGAGCAGTTCTTC.

The J gene is TRBJ2-7, the V gene TRBV4-1, with TRBD2 identical over 9 bases. V trimming: 6 bases; J trimming: 7 bases; junction bases outside the gene matches: 13. This CDR3 has 15 amino acids. Germline CDR1 and CDR2: MGHRA and YSYEKL. CDR3 nucleotides: TGCGCCAGCAGTCCTAGCGGGACGGTCGGCGGTGAGCAGTACTTC. Translating gives CASSPSGTVGGEQYF.

The chain's CDR3 is CASSWTSGSPSYNEQFF. DNA for the CDR3: TGCGCCAGCAGCTGGACTAGCGGGAGTCCCTCCTACAATGAGCAGTTCTTC. This chain connects TRBV5-1 to TRBJ2-1; 13 bases are shared with TRBD2. The germline V gene has CDR1 SGHRS and CDR2 YFSETQ. CDR3 length equals 17 residues. V dropped 3 bases and J dropped 0; count of bases not matched to a gene: 3. The complete variable domain, with remaining parts taken from reference TRBV5-1 and TRBJ2-1, reads KAGVTQTPRYLIKTRGQQVTLSCSPISGHRSVSWYQQTPGQGLQFLFEYFSETQRNKGNFPGRFSGRQFSNSRSEMNVSTLELGDSALYLCASSWTSGSPSYNEQFFGPGTRLTVL.

This sequence joins TRBV28 and TRBJ2-4; D remains ambiguous. Germline CDR1 and CDR2: MDHEN and SYDVKM. The CDR3 totals 13 residues. V lost 5 bases and J 6 bases, leaving 11 bases between the germline ends. Written as DNA, the CDR3 is TGTGCCAGCAGTCCATATCCAGGAAACATTCAGTACTTC. Translating gives CASSPYPGNIQYF.

This clone turned up a few times. This CDR3 is also generated by other DNA sequences in the sample. The rearrangement joins TRBV9 to TRBJ2-3, with D unresolved. From germline, CDR1 is SGDLS and CDR2 YYNGEE. V dropped 0 bases and J dropped 0 bases, with 5 bases sitting between them. The CDR3 sequence is 14 residues long. CDR3 in amino acids: CASSVGGSTDTQYF. In DNA, the CDR3 is TGTGCCAGCAGCGTAGGGGGAAGCACAGATACGCAGTATTTT.

The V gene is TRBV4-1, the J gene TRBJ2-7; D ambiguous. With 1 base removed from V and 2 bases from J, the gap between germline ends came to 9 bases. CDR3 length equals 14 residues. Germline V gene lookup returns CDR1 MGHRA and CDR2 YSYEKL. CDR3 sequence (DNA): TGCGCCAGCAGCCAAGTGCTTCCGGCCTACGAGCAGTACTTC. This encodes CASSQVLPAYEQYF.